The present T cell receptor beta chain was sequenced within a study of T cell clonality in common variable immunodeficiency (dated by TCRdb to between 2014 and 2016). Study-wide conclusions, independent of this receptor: Differences among patients in the CVID cohort limited the correlations between repertoire features and clinical complications. Fewer TCRbeta clones were shared among CVID subjects than among healthy controls (p < 0.0001). Fewer deletions and N-nucleotide insertions were reportedly observed in CVID TCRbeta sequences, and highly modified clones with 13 or more V deletions were reportedly absent from CVID TCRbeta sequences. Although equal DNA input was used, an average of roughly 85,000 unique sequences per sample was obtained for controls, compared with about 29,000 for CVID samples. TCRbeta clonality was higher in CVID subjects than in healthy controls (t-test p = 0.018), and the increase was most characteristic of about a third of subjects. According to the authors, finding the cause of the higher clonality in CVID would require sequencing the repertoires of T cell subpopulations.

For sequencing input, CVID and control samples contributed equivalent amounts of genomic DNA. For every sample, a 60 bp segment covering the rearranged TCRbeta CDR3 region was amplified and then sequenced. The immunoSEQ assay, a bias-corrected multiplex PCR combined with high-throughput sequencing, was used for TCRbeta amplification. Turning to the authors' computational methods: Every unique nucleotide sequence was considered a clone and was annotated with V, D and J genes, copy number and frequency. Sequences were labeled productive if in frame, and non-productive if out of frame or containing stop codons. As previously described, Shannon's entropy was used to calculate clonality. Mean CDR3 Kyte-Doolittle hydropathy was derived from the predicted amino acid sequences of productive clones. The R hclust function was used to hierarchically cluster scaled V gene usage with Manhattan distance and complete linkage. To assess clone sharing by CDR3 amino acid sequence, 12 repertoires per group were resampled over 100 rounds. The repertoires were screened for some 69 published EBV-specific TCRbeta sequences and a few hundred published CMV-specific TCRbeta sequences. Two CVID samples yielding fewer than 10,000 sequences were excluded from analysis, leaving some 40 CVID repertoires. The table comes from immuneACCESS by way of TCRdb, which keeps in-frame sequences with V and J called. Part of the clones is missing from these tables; in studies checked, under half for an unresolved V gene and the rest for unknown reasons. The V and J calls and clone size are taken from that table; D and trimming were inferred from the DNA. This sample holds tens of thousands of clones in total, without any singletons. Approximately 2.6% of the sample comes from the top ten.

This clone was counted ten times or more. No cognate antigen has been identified for it. The CDR3 end lies 3 residues beyond the end of the read and is filled in from the germline J gene. Most CVID patients and most healthy controls were of Caucasian heritage. Heparinized peripheral whole blood samples of roughly 5 to 8.5 ml were obtained from each donor. TCRbeta CDR3 repertoires were sequenced from genomic DNA of adults with common variable immune deficiency (CVID) and healthy adult controls. The control group was made up of about 22 healthy adult volunteers (approximately ten male and roughly twelve female) whose ages ranged from roughly 20 to 70 years, with a mean age of approximately 32. Diluted blood was subjected to density centrifugation over Hypaque 1077 or Ficoll-Paque for isolation of peripheral blood mononuclear cells. Genomic DNA was obtained from unsorted mononuclear cells through either Qiagen column purification or a centrifugation-based method.

V lost 6 bases and J lost 5 bases, and the count of bases not matched to a germline gene is 7. The CDR3, cysteine through phenylalanine, is 15 amino acids long. The DNA has 36 bases, all within the CDR3, and is read from base 1. Reading the germline V gene gives CDR1 ENHRY and CDR2 SYGVKD. The sequencing input was peripheral blood mononuclear cells. This receptor was taken from a person aged 18 to 70 in good health. The chain was built from TRBV10-3 and TRBJ1-4; 9 central bases correspond to TRBD1. The covered CDR3 bases are TGTGCCATCAGGGATCCGGGACAGGGAAATGAAAAA. It specifies CAIRDPGQGNEK. The full CDR3 protein is CAIRDPGQGNEKLFF.